This TCR beta chain is from a study of T cells expressing NK-cell markers. Broader study findings: Leadership of the CD3+CD56-NKG2C+ fraction also belonged to these clonotypes in a handful of donors. Whether expanded NKG2C+ T cell clones were HCMV-specific remained unclear.

The CDR3 covers 16 residues. The germline gives CDR1 SGHVS, CDR2 FNYEAQ. TCRdb reprocessed the 5' RACE reads and keeps a single row for each CDR3 protein, giving no DNA. Listed are roughly 280,000 distinct CDR3 sequences; around 0.42% falls within the top ten. On this clonotype: Its matching antigen is unknown.

This receptor was taken from a man between 18 and 35 years old in good health. V is TRBV7-6 and J is TRBJ1-6; with no DNA, the TCRdb D assignment of TRBD1 cannot be verified. The sample consisted of blood T cells: a sorted CD56 or NKG2C T cell subset, CD4+ or CD8+ T cells, or bulk PBMC T cells (not recorded which). This chain's CDR3 is CASSLGGQGSNSPLHF.